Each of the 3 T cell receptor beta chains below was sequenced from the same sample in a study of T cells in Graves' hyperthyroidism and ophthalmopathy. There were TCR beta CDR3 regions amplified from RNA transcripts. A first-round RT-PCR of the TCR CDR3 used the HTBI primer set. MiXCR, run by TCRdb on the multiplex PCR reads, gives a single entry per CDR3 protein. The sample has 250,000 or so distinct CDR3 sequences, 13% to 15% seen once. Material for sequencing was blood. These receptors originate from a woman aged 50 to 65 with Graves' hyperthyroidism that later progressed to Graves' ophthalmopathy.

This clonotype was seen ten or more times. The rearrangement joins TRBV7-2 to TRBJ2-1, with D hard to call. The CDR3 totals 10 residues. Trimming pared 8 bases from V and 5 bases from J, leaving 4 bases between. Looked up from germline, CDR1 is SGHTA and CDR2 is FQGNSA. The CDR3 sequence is CASGDNEQFF. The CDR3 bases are TGTGCCAGCGGAGACAATGAGCAGTTCTTC.

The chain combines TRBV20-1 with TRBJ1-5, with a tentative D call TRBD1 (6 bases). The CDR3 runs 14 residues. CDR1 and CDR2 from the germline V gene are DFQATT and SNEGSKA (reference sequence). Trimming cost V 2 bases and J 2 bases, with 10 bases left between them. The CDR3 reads CSARNRDGNQPQHF. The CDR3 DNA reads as TGCAGTGCTAGAAACAGGGATGGCAATCAGCCCCAGCATTTT.

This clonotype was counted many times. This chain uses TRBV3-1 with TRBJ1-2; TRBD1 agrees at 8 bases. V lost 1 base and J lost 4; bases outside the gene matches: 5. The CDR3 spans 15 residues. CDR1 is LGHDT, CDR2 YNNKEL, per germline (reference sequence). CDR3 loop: CASSQGGTGVYGYTF. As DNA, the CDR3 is TGTGCCAGCAGCCAAGGGGGGACAGGCGTCTATGGCTACACCTTC.